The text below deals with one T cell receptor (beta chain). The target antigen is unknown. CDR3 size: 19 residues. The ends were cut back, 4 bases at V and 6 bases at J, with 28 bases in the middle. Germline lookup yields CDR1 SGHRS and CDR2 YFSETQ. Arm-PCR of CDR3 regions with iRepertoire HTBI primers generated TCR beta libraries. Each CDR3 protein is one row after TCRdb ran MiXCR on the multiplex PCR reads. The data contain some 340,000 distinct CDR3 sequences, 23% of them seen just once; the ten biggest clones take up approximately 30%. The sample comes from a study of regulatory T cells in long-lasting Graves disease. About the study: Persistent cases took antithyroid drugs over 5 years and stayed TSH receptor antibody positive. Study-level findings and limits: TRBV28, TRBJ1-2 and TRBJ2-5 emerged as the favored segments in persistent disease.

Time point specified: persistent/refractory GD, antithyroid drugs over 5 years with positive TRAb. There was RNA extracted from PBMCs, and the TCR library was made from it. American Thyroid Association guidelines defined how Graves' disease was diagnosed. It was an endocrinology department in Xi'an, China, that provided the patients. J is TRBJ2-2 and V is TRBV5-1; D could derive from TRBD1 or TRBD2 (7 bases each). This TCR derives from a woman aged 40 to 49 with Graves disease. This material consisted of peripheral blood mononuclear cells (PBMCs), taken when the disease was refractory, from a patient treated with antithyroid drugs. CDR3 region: CASSLVPSAGGQGAGELFF. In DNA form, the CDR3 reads TGCGCCAGCAGCCTGGTCCCCTCCGCCGGGGGGCAGGGGGCCGGGGAGCTGTTTTTT.